The rows below give T cell receptor beta chains drawn from one sample of a study of shared clonotypes between healthy human individuals. The method was immunoSEQ multiplex PCR; TCRdb's version includes in-frame clones alone and lacks a portion of them. The sample shows 1,500,000 or so clones, more than 95% of them seen only once. Sequencing input: naive CD4+ T cells sorted from blood. The source is a man younger than 45 in good health. CDR3s include the opening cysteine and the closing phenylalanine or tryptophan. A D gene is named only where the DNA matches it firmly. Clone size is given for some rows only: seen once, a few or many times, or a class if the clone is expanded.

d_gene | abundance | j_gene | v_gene | CDR3nt | CDR3aa
TRBD1 | - | TRBJ1-5 | TRBV7-2 | TGTGCCAGCAGCATAAGACAGGGCACGCAGCCCCAGCATTTT | CASSIRQGTQPQHF
TRBD1 | - | TRBJ2-5 | TRBV20-1 | TGCAGTGGGGACAGGGGAGAGACCCAGTACTTC | CSGDRGETQYF
- | - | TRBJ2-2 | TRBV19 | TGTGCCAGTAGTTTGAGGGGTCAGGGCTGGGGAGCCAACACCGGGGAGCTGTTTTTT | CASSLRGQGWGANTGELFF
TRBD2 | - | TRBJ2-1 | TRBV6-5 | TGTGCCAGCATAAGGACTAGCGCCCACAATGAGCAGTTCTTC | CASIRTSAHNEQFF
TRBD1 | - | TRBJ1-2 | TRBV7-9 | TGTGCCAGCAGCGAGGGGACAGGGGAATCCTATGGCTACACCTTC | CASSEGTGESYGYTF
TRBD2 | - | TRBJ2-1 | TRBV11-3 | TGTGCCAGCAGCTACCTTGGCGGGAGCTCCTACAATGAGCAGTTCTTC | CASSYLGGSSYNEQFF
TRBD1 | - | TRBJ2-7 | TRBV10-1 | TGCGCCATGGAACCGGGACAGATTGTCAAAGGGACCTACGAGCAGTACTTC | CAMEPGQIVKGTYEQYF
- | - | TRBJ1-3 | TRBV5-4 | TGTGCCAGCAGCTTTAACACCGACTCTGGAAACACCATATATTTT | CASSFNTDSGNTIYF
- | - | TRBJ1-1 | TRBV27 | TGTGCCAGCAGGGAAAGGACAGAGAACACTGAAGCTTTCTTT | CASRERTENTEAFF
- | - | TRBJ2-2 | TRBV12-5 | TGTGCTAGTGGTTGGGGTGACACCGGGGAGCTGTTTTTT | CASGWGDTGELFF
TRBD2 | - | TRBJ2-3 | TRBV10-2 | TGCGCCAGCAGCCCAACTAGCGGGAGAGCTGATACGCAGTATTTT | CASSPTSGRADTQYF
- | - | TRBJ2-2 | TRBV5-4 | TGTGCCAGCAGCTTTGGTCTGACAGGGAGGCCCGGGGAGCTGTTTTTT | CASSFGLTGRPGELFF
- | - | TRBJ2-5 | TRBV6-1 | TGTGCCAGCAGTCTGGGGGGATTTGGTCAAGAGACCCAGTACTTC | CASSLGGFGQETQYF
TRBD2 | - | TRBJ2-7 | TRBV5-1 | TGCGCCAGCAGCTTCGGACTAGCGGGAGACTACGAGCAGTACTTC | CASSFGLAGDYEQYF
- | - | TRBJ2-1 | TRBV7-9 | TGTGCCAGCAGGATGATATTTGCCGGGGTATACAATGAGCAGTTCTTC | CASRMIFAGVYNEQFF
TRBD2 | - | TRBJ2-1 | TRBV27 | TGTGCCAGCAGGGGCGGCCGCGGGGGAAGTCTTCATGAGCAGTTCTTC | CASRGGRGGSLHEQFF
- | - | TRBJ2-5 | TRBV5-1 | TGCGCCAGCAGCTCGGACGGACGATACCAAGAGACCCAGTACTTC | CASSSDGRYQETQYF
- | - | TRBJ2-7 | TRBV2 | TGTGCCAGCAGTAATGGGCCCAACCGACGGCAGTACTTC | CASSNGPNRRQYF
TRBD1 | - | TRBJ1-4 | TRBV27 | TGTGCCAGCAGTTTTCTACAGGGGAGGAAACTGTTTTTT | CASSFLQGRKLFF
- | - | TRBJ2-7 | TRBV7-7 | TGTGCTAGCGCGTTGGGGGACGGACGCTCCTACGAGCAGTACTTC | CASALGDGRSYEQYF
- | few | TRBJ1-5 | TRBV4-1 | TGCGCCAGCAGCCCCGGTTGGTTGAGCAATCAGCCCCAGCATTTT | CASSPGWLSNQPQHF
- | once | TRBJ2-7 | TRBV20-1 | TGCAGTGCTTCTGACCATGAGCAGTACTTC | CSASDHEQYF
- | once | TRBJ2-5 | TRBV29-1 | TGCAGCGCGCGACCCCTGACCGGGACCCTCAAGGGGACCCAGTACTTC | CSARPLTGTLKGTQYF
- | once | TRBJ2-5 | TRBV6-6 | TGTGCCAGCAGTCCCGCGGGACTTAGGCAAGAGACCCAGTACTTC | CASSPAGLRQETQYF
TRBD1 | - | TRBJ2-7 | TRBV2 | TGTGCCAGCAGCCCAGTTACAGGGGGCCCCAACTTAATCTACGAGCAGTACTTC | CASSPVTGGPNLIYEQYF
- | - | TRBJ2-1 | TRBV7-9 | TGTGCCAGCAGCCTACAAGCGGGCGATTACAATGAGCAGTTCTTC | CASSLQAGDYNEQFF
- | once | TRBJ2-7 | TRBV28 | TGTGCCAGCAGTTTTTCCCCAGCCTACGAGCAGTACTTC | CASSFSPAYEQYF
- | - | TRBJ1-1 | TRBV5-5 | TGTGCCAGCAGCTTGTTGGTGGTAATGAACACTGAAGCTTTCTTT | CASSLLVVMNTEAFF
- | - | TRBJ2-7 | TRBV5-1 | TGCGCCAGCAGGGGAGAGGGATTGAGCTCCTACGAGCAGTACTTC | CASRGEGLSSYEQYF
- | once | TRBJ1-1 | TRBV7-6 | TGTGCCAGCAGCTTAGCGCAGGGTACTGAAGCTTTCTTT | CASSLAQGTEAFF
TRBD2 | - | TRBJ2-1 | TRBV9 | TGTGCCAGCAGCGTAGGTCTCGCGGGAGCTGACAATGAGCAGTTCTTC | CASSVGLAGADNEQFF
TRBD2 | - | TRBJ2-7 | TRBV5-1 | TGCGCCAGCAGCTGGGGACTAGCGGGGGGGCGGTCCTACGAGCAGTACTTC | CASSWGLAGGRSYEQYF
- | - | TRBJ1-2 | TRBV14 | TGTGCCAGCAGCCAAGCCACAGGGAACTATGGCTACACCTTC | CASSQATGNYGYTF
- | few | TRBJ2-1 | TRBV5-3 | TGTGCCAGAAGCTTAGTCGAGGCGTATGAGCAGTTCTTC | CARSLVEAYEQFF
- | - | TRBJ1-4 | TRBV9 | TGTGCCAGCAGCACGGGACGTAGCTTTGGTGAAAAACTGTTTTTT | CASSTGRSFGEKLFF
- | - | TRBJ1-2 | TRBV30 | TGTGCCTCTCGACCGGGGTTGTATGCTCACTATGGCTACACCTTC | CASRPGLYAHYGYTF
- | - | TRBJ2-7 | TRBV6-5 | TGTGCCAGCAGCCCCCTTACGGCTGACTACGAGCAGTACTTC | CASSPLTADYEQYF
- | - | TRBJ2-3 | TRBV5-1 | TGCGCCAGCAGCCCCGAGGGAACAGATACGCAGTATTTT | CASSPEGTDTQYF
- | - | TRBJ1-1 | TRBV7-8 | TGTGCCAGCAGCTTTAGGGATTCGGACACTGAAGCTTTCTTT | CASSFRDSDTEAFF
TRBD1 | - | TRBJ2-2 | TRBV6-5 | TGTGCCAGCATCCCGGGACAGGGTTACACCGGGGAGCTGTTTTTT | CASIPGQGYTGELFF
TRBD1 | once | TRBJ1-2 | TRBV6-5 | TGTGCCAGCAGTTACTGGGACAGGGGAATCTATGGCTACACCTTC | CASSYWDRGIYGYTF
- | - | TRBJ2-5 | TRBV6-5 | TGTGCCAGCAGCTCCACAGGGTCGGGAGAGACCCAGTACTTC | CASSSTGSGETQYF
- | - | TRBJ1-2 | TRBV7-8 | TGTGCCAGCAGCTTAGTGTTGGGATTATTGGGAGATTATGGCTACACCTTC | CASSLVLGLLGDYGYTF
- | - | TRBJ2-5 | TRBV11-2 | TGTGCCAGCAGCTTAGTTAACAGGCGCGCATTACGGGGTGGAGAGACCCAGTACTTC | CASSLVNRRALRGGETQYF
- | - | TRBJ1-1 | TRBV21-1 | TGTGCCAGCAGTTCAAACTGGAAGACATGCCCCAACAGGGAGGGGAACACTGAAGCTTTCTTT | CASSSNWKTCPNREGNTEAFF
- | - | TRBJ1-3 | TRBV5-4 | TGTGCCAGCAGCTTGGTTAGTTTCGGACGCTCTGGAAACACCATATATTTT | CASSLVSFGRSGNTIYF
- | - | TRBJ2-7 | TRBV5-1 | TGCGCCAGCAGCTTGGATGGGGGCTCAGAAGTCTACGAGCAGTACTTC | CASSLDGGSEVYEQYF
- | - | TRBJ2-1 | TRBV9 | TGTGCCAGCAGCAGAAGCCGAGGTCCCAATGAGCAGTTCTTC | CASSRSRGPNEQFF
- | - | TRBJ2-7 | TRBV30 | TGTGCCTGGAGTGACTTCTCTCCCTACGAGCAGTACTTC | CAWSDFSPYEQYF
- | - | TRBJ2-7 | TRBV4-2 | TGTGCCAGCAGCCCGGTAGCGGATCTCTACGAGCAGTACTTC | CASSPVADLYEQYF
- | - | TRBJ1-4 | TRBV27 | TGTGCCAGCAGCACCCTGTTCCGCCGTAATGAAAAACTGTTTTTT | CASSTLFRRNEKLFF
- | - | TRBJ2-1 | TRBV5-1 | TGCGCCAGCAGCTCCAGGGGGGGTGAGCAGTTCTTC | CASSSRGGEQFF